A single sample is the source of the 29 T cell receptor beta chains below, sequenced in a study of T cell repertoires in aging, cancer and after chemotherapy. TCR beta rearrangements were amplified from peripheral blood genomic DNA. TRB rearrangements spanning V, D and J were amplified using mixed TRB-A/B primers. MiXCR, applied by TCRdb to the multiplex PCR reads, yields one record per CDR3 protein. The data contain 5,000 to 6,500 distinct CDR3 sequences, around 21% of them singletons. The sample consisted of blood. These receptors all stem from a human donor in good health. The donor label of this sample is uncertain.

This clonotype was seen a handful of times. This chain connects TRBV7-2 to TRBJ2-3; TRBD2 agrees at 8 bases. Trimming at V came to 4 bases and at J to 5 bases, leaving 14 bases not matched to a gene. The germline gives CDR1 SGHTA, CDR2 FQGNSA. The CDR3 runs to 17 residues. The chain's CDR3 is CASSSEIAGSGVDTQYF. The DNA for the CDR3 is TGTGCCAGCAGCTCTGAAATAGCGGGATCAGGAGTAGATACGCAGTATTTT.

Within the sample, this clonotype is medium-sized. The chain has TRBV6-2 or TRBV6-3 and TRBJ2-3, with 11 bases lining up with TRBD2. Trimming removed 5 bases from V and 5 bases from J; junction bases left unmatched: 9. The germline V gene encodes CDR1 MNHEY and CDR2 SVGEGT. CDR3 length equals 16 residues. The CDR3 DNA follows: TGTGCCAGCAGTACTCATAGCGGGGGGGCCAGAGATACGCAGTATTTT. Translating it yields CASSTHSGGARDTQYF.

V is TRBV5-1 and J is TRBJ2-3, with D perhaps TRBD2 (6 bases). CDR1 is SGHRS, CDR2 YFSETQ, per germline. Trimming shortened V by 0 bases and J by 4 bases, and 15 bases separated the two germline ends. The CDR3 has 16 residues. CDR3 in amino acids: CASSLVISGVSDTQYF. The CDR3, as DNA: TGCGCCAGCAGCTTGGTGATTAGCGGAGTTTCAGATACGCAGTATTTT.

The chain employs TRBV27 and TRBJ2-3; 7 bases line up with TRBD2. The CDR3 sequence is 14 residues long. The germline CDR1 and CDR2 sequences are MNHEY and SMNVEV (reference sequence). V lost 5 bases and J lost 2; bases outside the gene matches: 4. CDR3 nucleotide sequence: TGTGCCAGCAGTAGGGGACTACACACAGATACGCAGTATTTT. Its translation is CASSRGLHTDTQYF.

The chain carries TRBV20-1 and TRBJ1-1, with a tentative D call TRBD1 (6 bases). Trimming took 6 bases from V and 5 from J, leaving 22 bases between them. The CDR3 is made up of 15 amino acids. The germline V gene encodes CDR1 DFQATT and CDR2 SNEGSKA (reference sequence). CDR3 bases: TGCAGTGCCCGGAATCGTGGGGGGGCGACTACTGAAGCTTTCTTT. This gives the protein CSARNRGGATTEAFF.

The V and J genes are TRBV24-1 and TRBJ2-1, with 7 bases aligning to TRBD1. Germline lookup yields CDR1 KGHDR and CDR2 SFDVKD. The CDR3 contains 15 residues. The V and J ends lost 3 bases and 10 bases, in that order; junction bases with no gene match: 11. CDR3 nucleotide sequence: TGTGCCACCAGTGATGGTGGACAGGCCTGGGCGGAGCAGTTCTTC. This gives the protein CATSDGGQAWAEQFF.

The V call is TRBV20-1, the J call TRBJ1-1, with TRBD1 identical over 7 bases. The V segment lost 3 bases and the J segment 1 base; nucleotides outside the gene matches: 11. The CDR3 totals 16 residues. The germline V gene encodes CDR1 DFQATT and CDR2 SNEGSKA (reference sequence). The CDR3 DNA sequence: TGCAGTGCTAGGCCTTCGACAGGGCACCAGAACACTGAAGCTTTCTTT. Translating gives CSARPSTGHQNTEAFF.

This clonotype is medium-sized by share. CDR3 loop: CASSPRTTPMNTEAFF. The CDR3 nucleotides read TGTGCCAGCTCACCGAGGACAACCCCCATGAACACTGAAGCTTTCTTT. The chain carries TRBV18 and TRBJ1-1, with D possibly being TRBD1 (5 bases). Looked up from germline, CDR1 is KGHSH and CDR2 is LQKENI. Trimming left V 3 bases short and J 0 bases short, with 14 bases between. CDR3 length equals 16 residues.

By share, this clonotype counts as medium-sized. This chain links TRBV10-1 with TRBJ2-7, with D possibly matching TRBD2 (5 bases). Per germline, CDR1 WNHNN and CDR2 SYGVQD (reference sequence). The CDR3 is 13 amino acids. V was cut by 2 bases and J by 5 bases, with 10 bases left in between. Written as DNA, the CDR3 is TGCGCCAGCAGTGAGAGAGGGTGGGACGAGCAGTACTTC. It yields the protein CASSERGWDEQYF.

This clonotype is categorized as medium-sized. The gene calls are TRBV5-4 and TRBJ2-2; D might be TRBD2 (6 bases). CDR3 length: 15 residues. Trimming took 4 bases from V and 2 from J, leaving 12 bases between them. Germline CDR1 reads SGHNT; CDR2 reads YYREEE (reference sequence). CDR3 residues: CASSAGTLNTGELFF. In DNA, the CDR3 is TGTGCCAGCAGCGCGGGGACCCTAAACACCGGGGAGCTGTTTTTT.

By share, this clonotype ranks as medium-sized (0.01 to 0.1%). This chain uses TRBV18 with TRBJ1-6, with D maybe TRBD1 (6 bases). Germline assignment: CDR1 KGHSH and CDR2 LQKENI. Trimming stripped 3 bases from V and 0 bases from J, with 15 bases between. This CDR3 contains 18 residues. The CDR3 nucleotides are TGTGCCAGCTCACCCCAAAAACAGGGACGCTCCTATAATTCACCCCTCCACTTT. Translation gives CASSPQKQGRSYNSPLHF.

Sample share makes this clonotype medium-sized. The J gene is TRBJ2-6, the V gene TRBV6-4, with TRBD2 matching over 12 bases. The CDR3 runs to 20 residues. Germline CDR1 MRHNA, CDR2 SNTAGT. Trimming cost V 7 bases and J 0 bases; bases outside gene matches: 13. The DNA for the CDR3 is TGTGCCAGCACAATCCGTGCACTAGCGGGGGGCCACTCTGGGGCCAACGTCCTGACTTTC. Amino acid sequence: CASTIRALAGGHSGANVLTF.

This clonotype is medium-sized. The chain has TRBV5-6 and TRBJ2-1; D gene uncertain. V was clipped by 1 base and J by 13 bases, with 15 bases between them. The CDR3 consists of 13 residues. Per germline, CDR1 SGHDT and CDR2 YYEEEE. CDR3 DNA: TGTGCCAGCAGCTTGACAAAACCCACAAATCAGTTCTTC. Encoded protein: CASSLTKPTNQFF.

This clonotype is labeled as medium-sized. The rearrangement uses TRBV19 and TRBJ1-2, with 9 bases matching TRBD1. Looked up from germline, CDR1 is LNHDA and CDR2 is SQIVND (reference sequence). The CDR3 is 13 amino acids. V dropped 7 bases and J dropped 6; count of bases not matched to a gene: 6. The CDR3 loop is CASTQRTGDGYTF. DNA for the CDR3: TGTGCCAGTACACAAAGGACAGGGGATGGCTACACCTTC.

By frequency in the sample, this clonotype is medium-sized (0.01 to 0.1%). The chain employs TRBV7-2 and TRBJ2-1; the D gene is possibly TRBD2 (5 bases). The V gene lost 5 bases and the J gene lost 8 bases, with 19 bases spanning the gap. The CDR3 totals 15 residues. CDR1 is SGHTA and CDR2 is FQGNSA in the germline V gene. The CDR3 DNA is TGTGCCAGCAGCCAAACCGCCGGGAACATCCATGAGCAGTTCTTC. It specifies CASSQTAGNIHEQFF. The variable domain in full, with the rest retrieved from reference TRBV7-2 and TRBJ2-1, is GAGVSQSPSNKVTEKGKDVELRCDPISGHTALYWYRQSLGQGLEFLIYFQGNSAPDKSGLPSDRFSAERTGGSVSTLTIQRTQQEDSAVYLCASSQTAGNIHEQFFGPGTRLTVL.

This rearrangement joins TRBV12-5 to TRBJ2-5, with D perhaps matching TRBD2 (6 bases). CDR3 length: 12 amino acids. Germline values: CDR1 LGHNT, CDR2 FRNRAP. The CDR3 DNA sequence: TGTGCCAGCAGTTTAGCGCGGGGAGCCCAGTACTTC. Encoded protein: CASSLARGAQYF.

This chain connects TRBV20-1 to TRBJ2-3, with 7 bases fitting TRBD1. CDR1 DFQATT and CDR2 SNEGSKA come from the germline V gene (reference sequence). V lost 6 bases to trimming and J lost 3 bases; unmatched junction nucleotides: 9. The CDR3 consists of 14 residues. For the CDR3, the DNA is TGCAGTGCGTCCCCTCCGGGACAGACAGATACGCAGTATTTT. Its protein is CSASPPGQTDTQYF.

Concerning this clonotype itself: A much larger clone differs by one base, so this may be a read error. DNA for the CDR3: TGTGCCAGCAGCCTCGTGACGAGCACAGATACGCAGTATTTT. It translates to CASSLVTSTDTQYF. The rearrangement links TRBV5-6 to TRBJ2-3; no clear D gene. Trimming took 4 bases from V and 0 from J, leaving 9 bases between them. Per the germline V gene, CDR1 is SGHDT and CDR2 is YYEEEE. This CDR3 is built from 14 residues. Variable domain in full (rest from reference TRBV5-6 and TRBJ2-3): DAGVTQSPTHLIKTRGQQVTLRCSPKSGHDTVSWYQQALGQGPQFIFQYYEEEERQRGNFPDRFSGHQFPNYSSELNVNALLLGDSALYLCASSLVTSTDTQYFGPGTRLTVL.

J is TRBJ1-1 and V is TRBV7-9, with D possibly matching TRBD1 (5 bases). The V end lost 0 bases, the J end lost 10 bases, and 12 bases lay between the germline ends. Germline values: CDR1 SEHNR, CDR2 FQNEAQ (reference sequence). The CDR3 spans 13 residues. CDR3 nucleotide sequence: TGTGCCAGCAGCTTAGCGCTCGGGGCTGGAGCTTTCTTT. This encodes CASSLALGAGAFF.

Comments on this clonotype: Given a much more abundant clone one base away, this may be a read error. The genes are TRBV15 and TRBJ1-1, with 7 nucleotides matching TRBD1. Germline lookup yields CDR1 LNHNV and CDR2 YYDKDF (reference sequence). This CDR3 has 14 amino acids. V trimming: 1 base; J trimming: 7 bases; junction bases outside the gene matches: 6. CDR3 loop: CATSRGGTEDEAFF. CDR3 bases: TGTGCCACCAGCAGAGGCGGGACAGAAGATGAAGCTTTCTTT.

Sample share makes this clonotype medium-sized. V gene TRBV5-1 combines with J gene TRBJ1-2, with a weak D call TRBD1 (5 bases). The CDR3 is 13 amino acids. V lost 0 bases, J lost 3 bases, and 6 bases lay in between. Germline lookup yields CDR1 SGHRS and CDR2 YFSETQ. For the CDR3, the DNA is TGCGCCAGCAGCTTGGTAGGGGACTATGGCTACACCTTC. It yields the protein CASSLVGDYGYTF.

By share of the sample, this clonotype is medium-sized. The genes are TRBV15 and TRBJ2-7; possibly TRBD1 for D (5 bases). Between the trimmed V and J ends, which lost 0 bases and 0 bases, there was a span of 12 bases. The germline V gene has CDR1 LNHNV and CDR2 YYDKDF (reference sequence). The CDR3 has 16 amino acids. The CDR3 region has the DNA TGTGCCACCAGCAGAGATGCTGGGGCTATCTCCTACGAGCAGTACTTC. Translated: CATSRDAGAISYEQYF.

In this sample, this clonotype is medium-sized. The chain carries TRBV6-2 or TRBV6-3 and TRBJ2-3; 9 bases fit TRBD2. CDR3 length equals 15 residues. The J segment lost 1 base and the V segment lost 4 bases, leaving 3 bases of the junction unmatched. Per germline, CDR1 MNHEY and CDR2 SVGEGT. CDR3 DNA: TGTGCCAGCAGTTCGCCTAGCGGGGGCACAGATACGCAGTATTTT. Protein sequence: CASSSPSGGTDTQYF.

The chain employs TRBV29-1 and TRBJ2-7; D might be TRBD1 or TRBD2, each matching 7 bases. With 6 bases removed from V and 7 bases from J, the gap between germline ends came to 10 bases. Germline V lookup: CDR1 SQVTM, CDR2 ANQGSEA. The CDR3 runs 10 residues. This CDR3 is CSVRGGEQYF. In DNA, the CDR3 is TGCAGCGTCAGGGGGGGGGAGCAGTACTTC.

A few counts support this clonotype. This sequence joins TRBV20-1 and TRBJ1-6; D might be TRBD1 (5 bases). The CDR3 has 13 amino acids. Germline lookup yields CDR1 DFQATT and CDR2 SNEGSKA (reference sequence). V lost 6 bases, J lost 7 bases, and 13 bases lay in between. CDR3 sequence reads: CSAEGPPNSPLHF. Written as DNA, the CDR3 is TGCAGTGCCGAGGGACCCCCCAATTCACCCCTCCACTTT.

To note about this clonotype: Just one base apart from a much larger clone, this may be a read error. The chain combines TRBV18 with TRBJ2-5; D is perhaps TRBD1 (6 bases). The germline V gene has CDR1 KGHSH and CDR2 LQKENI. The CDR3 is 13 residues long. V shed 3 bases and J shed 6 bases, with 11 bases lying between them. The DNA of the CDR3 is TGTGCCAGCTCACCTCCCAGGGGAAAGACCCAGTACTTC. Its protein is CASSPPRGKTQYF.

This clonotype has more than one count but fewer than ten. The J gene is TRBJ2-5, the V gene TRBV20-1; 10 nucleotides match TRBD2. From germline, CDR1 is DFQATT and CDR2 SNEGSKA (reference sequence). The CDR3 runs to 16 residues. Unmatched junction bases numbered 12, after V lost 3 bases and J lost 5 bases. The CDR3 nucleotides are TGCAGTGCTAGGTTCCCTAGCGGGAGAGGTCAGGAGACCCAGTACTTC. This codes for CSARFPSGRGQETQYF.

The chain joins TRBV5-1 to TRBJ1-3; no firm D call. The CDR3 has 17 residues. V lost 0 bases, J lost 0 bases, and 13 bases lay in between. The germline CDR1 and CDR2 sequences are SGHRS and YFSETQ. CDR3 DNA: TGCGCCAGCAGCTTGGGGTTGGCCCGTTCCTCTGGAAACACCATATATTTT. It encodes CASSLGLARSSGNTIYF.

The gene calls are TRBV7-9 and TRBJ1-6, with D tentatively TRBD1 (6 bases). This CDR3 has 16 residues. Trimming stripped 3 bases from V and 0 bases from J, with 9 bases between. In germline, CDR1 is SEHNR, CDR2 FQNEAQ (reference sequence). The CDR3 protein is CASSFGGSSYNSPLHF. Here the CDR3 DNA reads TGTGCCAGCAGCTTCGGGGGCAGCTCCTATAATTCACCCCTCCACTTT. The full variable domain, in which reference TRBV7-9 and TRBJ1-6 provide the parts outside the CDR3, is DTGVSQNPRHKITKRGQNVTFRCDPISEHNRLYWYRQTLGQGPEFLTYFQNEAQLEKSRLLSDRFSAERPKGSFSTLEIQRTEQGDSAMYLCASSFGGSSYNSPLHFGNGTRLTVT.